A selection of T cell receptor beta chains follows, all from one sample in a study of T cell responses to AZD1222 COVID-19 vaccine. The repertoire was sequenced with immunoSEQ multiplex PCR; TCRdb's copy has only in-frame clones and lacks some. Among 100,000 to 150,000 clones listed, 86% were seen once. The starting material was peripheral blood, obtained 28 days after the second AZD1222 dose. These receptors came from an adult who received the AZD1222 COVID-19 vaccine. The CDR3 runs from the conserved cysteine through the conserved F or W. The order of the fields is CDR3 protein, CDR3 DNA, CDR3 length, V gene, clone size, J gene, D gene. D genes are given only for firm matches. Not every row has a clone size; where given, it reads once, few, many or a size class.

CDR3aa: CASSPGQGGTEAFF
CDR3nt: TGCGCCAGCAGCCCAGGACAGGGGGGCACTGAAGCTTTCTTT
len: 14
v_gene: TRBV5-1
abundance: few
j_gene: TRBJ1-1
d_gene: TRBD1

CDR3aa: CASSVDAGGSGNTIYF
CDR3nt: TGTGCCAGCAGCGTAGACGCAGGGGGCTCTGGAAACACCATATATTTT
len: 16
v_gene: TRBV9
abundance: .
j_gene: TRBJ1-3
d_gene: TRBD1

CDR3aa: CASSLDLSGNYNEQFF
CDR3nt: TGTGCCAGCAGCTTAGATCTTAGCGGGAACTACAATGAGCAGTTCTTC
len: 16
v_gene: TRBV11-2
abundance: few
j_gene: TRBJ2-1
d_gene: TRBD2

CDR3aa: CASKRGEKLFF
CDR3nt: TGTGCCAGCAAGAGGGGAGAAAAACTGTTTTTT
len: 11
v_gene: TRBV28
abundance: .
j_gene: TRBJ1-4
d_gene: .

CDR3aa: CASTQVGLAGKGSQETQYF
CDR3nt: TGTGCCAGCACCCAAGTAGGACTAGCGGGTAAAGGCTCCCAAGAGACCCAGTACTTC
len: 19
v_gene: TRBV27
abundance: .
j_gene: TRBJ2-5
d_gene: TRBD2

CDR3aa: CAISESNAGELFF
CDR3nt: TGTGCCATCAGTGAGTCTAACGCCGGGGAGCTGTTTTTT
len: 13
v_gene: TRBV10-3
abundance: .
j_gene: TRBJ2-2
d_gene: .

CDR3aa: CASSIMDRGGYTF
CDR3nt: TGTGCCAGTAGTATCATGGACAGGGGAGGCTACACCTTC
len: 13
v_gene: TRBV19
abundance: .
j_gene: TRBJ1-2
d_gene: TRBD1

CDR3aa: CAWSVGGFSETQYF
CDR3nt: TGTGCCTGGAGTGTCGGGGGATTCTCGGAGACCCAGTACTTC
len: 14
v_gene: TRBV30
abundance: .
j_gene: TRBJ2-5
d_gene: .

CDR3aa: CASSPGTGWSETQYF
CDR3nt: TGCGCCAGCAGCCCCGGGACAGGGTGGTCAGAGACCCAGTACTTC
len: 15
v_gene: TRBV5-1
abundance: .
j_gene: TRBJ2-5
d_gene: TRBD1

CDR3aa: CASSLSGGPQYEQYF
CDR3nt: TGCGCCAGCAGCCTCAGCGGGGGCCCTCAATACGAGCAGTACTTC
len: 15
v_gene: TRBV5-1
abundance: .
j_gene: TRBJ2-7
d_gene: TRBD2

CDR3aa: CASSSDGNTIYF
CDR3nt: TGTGCCAGTAGCAGTGACGGAAACACCATATATTTT
len: 12
v_gene: TRBV9
abundance: .
j_gene: TRBJ1-3
d_gene: .

CDR3aa: CASSRLWRFRHTQYF
CDR3nt: TGCGCCAGCAGCAGATTATGGCGCTTCCGCCATACGCAGTATTTT
len: 15
v_gene: TRBV10-1
abundance: .
j_gene: TRBJ2-3
d_gene: .

CDR3aa: CASGQIYTF
CDR3nt: TGTGCCAGCGGACAGATTTACACCTTC
len: 9
v_gene: TRBV28
abundance: .
j_gene: TRBJ1-2
d_gene: .

CDR3aa: CASSRGQNYGYTF
CDR3nt: TGTGCCAGCAGCCGCGGACAGAACTATGGCTACACCTTC
len: 13
v_gene: TRBV7-9
abundance: .
j_gene: TRBJ1-2
d_gene: .

CDR3aa: CAWHRGDEKLFF
CDR3nt: TGTGCCTGGCACAGGGGGGACGAAAAACTGTTTTTT
len: 12
v_gene: TRBV30
abundance: .
j_gene: TRBJ1-4
d_gene: TRBD1

CDR3aa: CSASFRGVHRFLGSSPLHF
CDR3nt: TGCAGTGCTAGTTTTCGGGGGGTCCACCGGTTTTTGGGGAGTTCACCCCTCCACTTT
len: 19
v_gene: TRBV20-1
abundance: few
j_gene: TRBJ1-6
d_gene: .

CDR3aa: CASSPTGTSREQYF
CDR3nt: TGTGCCAGCTCACCGACCGGGACAAGTCGCGAGCAGTACTTC
len: 14
v_gene: TRBV18
abundance: .
j_gene: TRBJ2-7
d_gene: .

CDR3aa: CASSTQWNTEAFF
CDR3nt: TGTGCCAGCAGTACTCAGTGGAACACTGAAGCTTTCTTT
len: 13
v_gene: TRBV6-5
abundance: .
j_gene: TRBJ1-1
d_gene: .

CDR3aa: CASSLVGQGARYGYTF
CDR3nt: TGTGCCAGCAGCTTGGTGGGCCAGGGGGCGCGGTATGGCTACACCTTC
len: 16
v_gene: TRBV5-8
abundance: .
j_gene: TRBJ1-2
d_gene: TRBD1

CDR3aa: CASSQDAGGEAFF
CDR3nt: TGCGCCAGCAGCCAAGACGCGGGCGGTGAAGCTTTCTTT
len: 13
v_gene: TRBV4-1
abundance: once
j_gene: TRBJ1-1
d_gene: .

CDR3aa: CASSPGQGGHEQYF
CDR3nt: TGCGCCAGCAGCCCGGGACAGGGGGGACACGAGCAGTACTTC
len: 14
v_gene: TRBV5-1
abundance: .
j_gene: TRBJ2-7
d_gene: TRBD1

CDR3aa: CASSGGTITDTQYF
CDR3nt: TGCGCCAGCAGCGGGGGGACAATCACAGATACGCAGTATTTT
len: 14
v_gene: TRBV5-1
abundance: once
j_gene: TRBJ2-3
d_gene: .